The 8 T cell receptor beta chains below were found in one sample sequenced in a study of cytotoxic CD8 clonotypes in ibrutinib-treated CLL listed by TCRdb under 2021. The library was made by the immunoSEQ multiplex PCR assay. The source is immuneACCESS, and TCRdb retained only in-frame sequences with V and J called. Part of the clones is not carried over; for the studies checked, unresolved V genes explain less than half of this, and the remainder is unexplained. Across this sample there are 13,000 to 15,000 clones, with around half seen only once. The ten largest account for under 40% of the sample. The specimen comprised PBMCs, sampled at an approximately 26-month disease-progression time point, from a patient treated with ibrutinib. The receptors shown here come from a human donor with chronic lymphocytic leukemia.

The sample holds a few counts of this clone. The chain links TRBV27 to TRBJ2-3; 10 bases align to TRBD1. The CDR3 is 15 amino acids. Germline loops: CDR1 MNHEY, CDR2 SMNVEV (reference sequence). The junction had 9 bases not matched to a gene; V was cut back by 10 bases and J by 2 bases. CDR3: CATLGQGWFTDTQYF. Written as DNA, the CDR3 is TGTGCCACCCTGGGACAGGGGTGGTTCACAGATACGCAGTATTTT.

In DNA, the CDR3 is TGTGCCAGCAGCCCCCGGGACAGGGGGCTCGAGCAGTACTTC. Translating gives CASSPRDRGLEQYF. V gene TRBV7-8 combines with J gene TRBJ2-7; 12 bases line up with TRBD1. V dropped 5 bases and J dropped 6; count of bases not matched to a gene: 5. Germline V CDR1 and CDR2: SGHVS, FQNEAQ. The CDR3 loop spans 14 amino acids.

There are a few counts of this clone. The chain joins TRBV6-1 to TRBJ2-7, with D possibly being TRBD2 (5 bases). The CDR3 contains 15 residues. V was shortened by 1 base and J by 1 base, with 11 bases between the two germline ends. The germline gives CDR1 MNHNS, CDR2 SASEGT. CDR3 protein: CASSEEEGASYEQYF. The CDR3 coding sequence is TGTGCCAGCAGTGAAGAAGAGGGTGCTTCCTACGAGCAGTACTTC.

The chain joins TRBV27 to TRBJ1-5, with 7 bases aligning to TRBD1. V lost 6 bases, J lost 5 bases, and 4 bases stayed unmatched. The V gene's germline CDR1 is MNHEY and CDR2 SMNVEV (reference sequence). The CDR3 covers 13 residues. CDR3 region: CASSKQGYQPQHF. CDR3 in DNA: TGTGCCAGCAGCAAACAGGGGTATCAGCCCCAGCATTTT.

In its sample, this clone was seen a few times. The genes are TRBV5-4 and TRBJ2-7; 7 bases are shared with TRBD1. The germline gives CDR1 SGHNT, CDR2 YYREEE (reference sequence). V lost 0 bases to trimming and J lost 5 bases; unmatched junction nucleotides: 5. This CDR3 comprises 14 residues. CDR3 sequence: CASSLDRGRDEQYF. In DNA, the CDR3 is TGTGCCAGCAGCTTGGACAGGGGTAGGGACGAGCAGTACTTC. The whole variable domain, filled in from reference TRBV5-4 and TRBJ2-7, reads ETGVTQSPTHLIKTRGQQVTLRCSSQSGHNTVSWYQQALGQGPQFIFQYYREEENGRGNFPPRFSGLQFPNYSSELNVNALELDDSALYLCASSLDRGRDEQYFGPGTRLTVT.

This chain links TRBV27 with TRBJ2-6; D remains ambiguous. Per germline, CDR1 MNHEY and CDR2 SMNVEV (reference sequence). The CDR3 loop spans 14 amino acids. Trimming pared 3 bases from V and 4 bases from J, leaving 7 bases between. CDR3 nucleotides: TGTGCCAGCAGTTTTGGAGCCGGGGCCAACGTCCTGACTTTC. Encoded protein: CASSFGAGANVLTF.

The chain combines TRBV15 with TRBJ2-2; D may be TRBD2 (6 bases). The CDR3 totals 11 residues. The ends were cut back, 11 bases at V and 6 bases at J, with 10 bases in the middle. The germline gives CDR1 LNHNV, CDR2 YYDKDF (reference sequence). CDR3: CAAGTAGELFF. DNA for the CDR3: TGTGCCGCGGGGACGGCCGGGGAGCTGTTTTTT.

A few counts support this clone. V gene TRBV4-2 combines with J gene TRBJ1-1; D is perhaps TRBD1 (5 bases). There are 13 residues in the CDR3. Per the germline V gene, CDR1 is LGHNA and CDR2 is YNFKEQ. Trimming pared 0 bases from V and 10 bases from J, leaving 12 bases between. The CDR3 spells CASSQDRAGRAFF. The CDR3 region has the DNA TGTGCCAGCAGCCAAGATAGGGCAGGGCGAGCTTTCTTT.